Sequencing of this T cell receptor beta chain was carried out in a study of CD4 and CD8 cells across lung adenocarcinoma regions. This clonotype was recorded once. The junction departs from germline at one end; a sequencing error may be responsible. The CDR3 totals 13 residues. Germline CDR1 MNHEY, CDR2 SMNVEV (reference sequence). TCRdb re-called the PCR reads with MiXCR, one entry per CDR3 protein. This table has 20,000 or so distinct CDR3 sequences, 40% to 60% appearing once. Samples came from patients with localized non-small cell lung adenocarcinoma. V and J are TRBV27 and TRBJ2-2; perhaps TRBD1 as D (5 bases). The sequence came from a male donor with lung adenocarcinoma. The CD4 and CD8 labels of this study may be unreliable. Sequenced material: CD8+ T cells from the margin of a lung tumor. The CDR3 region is CASQGMGTGEQFF. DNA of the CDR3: TGTGCCAGCCAGGGTATGGGCACAGGTGAGCAGTTTTTT.